This TCR beta chain was documented in a study of blood T cell repertoires in COVID-19 (dated by TCRdb to 2020 to 2021). The study in broad terms: The collaborator samples originated in the United States, Italy and Spain and spanned the acute and convalescent phases of COVID-19. The material from the prospective study consisted of cDNA or gDNA derived from T cells, B-cell-depleted T cells, or PBMCs. Deeply sampled blood TCRbeta repertoires from subjects exposed to, actively infected with, or recovered from COVID-19 were included in the dataset. The repertoires were released in a freely available public database intended as a resource for research on the immune response to SARS-CoV-2. The samples were drawn from two sources: the first 160 participants of the ongoing ImmuneRACE study, and 950 to 1,500 subjects contributed by 6 global collaborators. The sample metadata nearly always contained a de-identified subject ID, COVID-19 status, age in years and sex. Where available, HLA class I and class II types were obtained from metadata supplied by the sample provider rather than from assay-based typing.

In Seattle, one collaborating source enrolled patients while the infection was active and tracked those patients longitudinally over the course of disease. Each collaborating institution followed its own protocols to collect whole blood in K2EDTA tubes. For TCRbeta analysis, collaborators shipped samples in one of three forms: frozen whole blood, isolated PBMCs, or DNA extracted from either of those sample types. The CDR3, from cysteine to phenylalanine, totals 14 residues. The entry retains the CDR3 DNA only, 42 bases that are in frame from base 1. Via the germline V gene, CDR1 is SNHLY and CDR2 FYNNEI. Between the V and J ends, shortened by 3 bases and 7 bases respectively, the junction contains 10 bases. Broader findings and caveats from the paper: Clinical and demographic metadata were provided uncurated, with the amount varying by source and participant.

About this clone: No cognate antigen has been identified for it. The input lacks base qualities; no much larger clone sits a single base away.

TCRbeta CDR3 regions were amplified from genomic DNA by means of the immunoSEQ Assay, a bias-controlled multiplex PCR. Per the original workflow: Nucleated cell counts per sample were estimated from amplification of reference gene primers within the assay. To quantify the absolute abundance of each unique TCRbeta CDR3 rearrangement, sequence reads were collapsed and filtered. For each sample, productive Simpson clonality was calculated by taking the square root of Simpson's diversity index across productive rearrangements. Sourced from immuneACCESS, this table was stored by TCRdb with only in-frame sequences that have V and J called. A share of the clones is absent; for the studies checked, an unresolved V gene accounts for under half, and the remainder has no known explanation. The DNA gave D and trimming, while V, J and clone size come from that table. The sample contains 45,000 to 60,000 clones, about 80% of them found a single time. Of the sample, 9.6% is held by the ten largest clones.

The chain couples TRBV2 to TRBJ1-6, with TRBD1 as a weak D call on 6 bases. The clonotype originates from a man of 80 years or more with COVID-19, enrolled during active disease. Sample: peripheral blood. The sequenced DNA is TGTGCCAGCAGTGATCGGGGGGCAAATTCACCCCTCCACTTT. Translated, this gives CASSDRGANSPLHF.